Following are 7 T cell receptor beta chains from one sample sequenced in a study of shared T cell receptors in the human thymus. The assay was immunoSEQ multiplex PCR, and TCRdb's table has in-frame clones only and misses some. Of about 610,000 clones in the sample, roughly 90% were seen once. These same records also appear under a second study, on human thymus T cells.

The material sequenced was thymocytes. These receptors were obtained from a boy in the first two years of life with a congenital heart defect.

This clone was picked up a small number of times. V usage is TRBV5-6 and J usage is TRBJ2-7, with D hard to call. The ends were cut back, 0 bases at V and 6 bases at J, with 19 bases in the middle. The germline gives CDR1 SGHDT, CDR2 YYEEEE. The CDR3 length is 16 residues. In nucleotides, the CDR3 is TGTGCCAGCAGCTTGGGGGTCGCCGGAATGACGGGCGAGCAGTACTTC. Its protein product is CASSLGVAGMTGEQYF. The variable domain in full, with the rest retrieved from reference TRBV5-6 and TRBJ2-7, is DAGVTQSPTHLIKTRGQQVTLRCSPKSGHDTVSWYQQALGQGPQFIFQYYEEEERQRGNFPDRFSGHQFPNYSSELNVNALLLGDSALYLCASSLGVAGMTGEQYFGPGTRLTVT.

The chain employs TRBV5-5 and TRBJ2-1; D may be TRBD1 (6 bases). The germline gives CDR1 SGHKS, CDR2 YYEKEE (reference sequence). The CDR3 totals 15 residues. V shed 7 bases and J shed 0 bases, with 14 bases lying between them. CDR3 nucleotide sequence: TGTGCCAGCCAGGTTGGGGGCCCCTCCTACAATGAGCAGTTCTTC. Its translation: CASQVGGPSYNEQFF.

The chain uses TRBV11-3 and TRBJ2-5, with 12 bases fitting TRBD2. Germline CDR1 reads SGHNT; CDR2 reads YENEEA. The CDR3 has 19 amino acids. Unmatched junction bases numbered 10, after V lost 0 bases and J lost 2 bases. CDR3 nucleotide sequence: TGTGCCAGCAGCTTAGATCCACCACGGACTAGCGGGGCACAAGAGACCCAGTACTTC. Translated: CASSLDPPRTSGAQETQYF.

V gene TRBV27 combines with J gene TRBJ2-7; D perhaps matches TRBD2 (5 bases). The CDR3 runs 14 residues. CDR1 and CDR2 from the germline V gene are MNHEY and SMNVEV (reference sequence). The germline V and J ends were trimmed by 5 bases and 2 bases, with 13 bases remaining between them. The CDR3 spells CASSSPEGAYEQYF. The CDR3 bases are TGTGCCAGCAGTAGCCCTGAGGGAGCCTACGAGCAGTACTTC.

The V and J genes are TRBV2 and TRBJ2-3; D might be TRBD2 (5 bases). Germline lookup yields CDR1 SNHLY and CDR2 FYNNEI. The CDR3 is 15 amino acids. The germline V and J ends were trimmed by 8 bases and 0 bases, with 15 bases remaining between them. CDR3 sequence: CASPLLGGSTDTQYF. CDR3 nucleotide sequence: TGTGCCAGCCCCCTGTTAGGAGGTAGCACAGATACGCAGTATTTT. The whole variable domain, remainder taken from reference TRBV2 and TRBJ2-3, is EPEVTQTPSHQVTQMGQEVILRCVPISNHLYFYWYRQILGQKVEFLVSFYNNEISEKSEIFDDQFSVERPDGSNFTLKIRSTKLEDSAMYFCASPLLGGSTDTQYFGPGTRLTVL.

This chain joins TRBV5-1 and TRBJ2-7; tentative D call: TRBD2 (5 bases). The V gene's germline CDR1 is SGHRS and CDR2 YFSETQ. The V end lost 2 bases, the J end lost 5 bases, and 14 bases lay between the germline ends. This CDR3 has 14 amino acids. The CDR3 is CASSFEGAPHEQYF. The CDR3 region has the DNA TGCGCCAGCAGCTTCGAGGGAGCCCCCCACGAGCAGTACTTC.

The chain couples TRBV5-1 to TRBJ1-1, with 7 bases fitting TRBD1. CDR1 and CDR2 from the germline V gene are SGHRS and YFSETQ. The V segment lost 4 bases and the J segment 5 bases; nucleotides outside the gene matches: 8. The CDR3 contains 14 residues. The CDR3 protein is CASSQGTERTEAFF. CDR3 nucleotide sequence: TGCGCCAGCAGCCAAGGGACAGAACGAACTGAAGCTTTCTTT.